The 16 T cell receptor beta chains below all came from one sample that was sequenced in a study of blood T cell repertoires in COVID-19 (dated by TCRdb to the early 2020s). The library relied on the immunoSEQ multiplex PCR assay. The immuneACCESS repertoire file appears here via TCRdb, limited to in-frame rearrangements. These files lack a portion of the clones; in checked studies, under half of the deficit traces to unresolved V genes, and the cause of the others is not known. The sample table lists approximately 340,000 clones, approximately 86% of them with a count of one. Roughly a tenth of the sample comes from the top ten. The sequenced sample was peripheral blood. The receptor set was obtained from a man aged 25 to 45 with COVID-19, enrolled during active disease.

This rearrangement joins TRBV18 to TRBJ2-2, with TRBD2 matching over 7 bases. Germline-derived CDR1 and CDR2 are KGHSH and LQKENI. There are 17 residues in the CDR3. Losses at the gene ends were 2 bases for V and 5 bases for J; bases not matched to a gene: 11. CDR3 region: CASSPTSSGGGTGELFF. The CDR3 DNA is TGTGCCAGCTCACCAACTTCTAGCGGAGGCGGAACCGGGGAGCTGTTTTTT.

The gene calls are TRBV4-1 and TRBJ1-5; 9 bases map to TRBD1. Germline V gives CDR1 MGHRA, CDR2 YSYEKL. The CDR3 length is 17 residues. V was pared by 2 bases and J by 5 bases, with 10 bases of the junction left unmatched. The CDR3, as DNA: TGCGCCAGCAGCCAACGCCAGACAGGGGGAGTCTATCAGCCCCAGCATTTT. It is translated as CASSQRQTGGVYQPQHF.

The chain couples TRBV27 to TRBJ2-2; TRBD2 might be the D (7 bases). The germline gives CDR1 MNHEY, CDR2 SMNVEV (reference sequence). V lost 6 bases and J 0 bases, leaving 29 bases between the germline ends. The CDR3 loop spans 21 amino acids. The CDR3 protein is CASSPKRGGVFLSANTGELFF. The CDR3 DNA is TGTGCCAGCAGCCCTAAGAGGGGGGGGGTCTTTCTCTCAGCGAACACCGGGGAGCTGTTTTTT.

V and J are TRBV7-9 and TRBJ2-3, with a possible D match to TRBD2 (5 bases). CDR3 length: 15 amino acids. Trimming removed 9 bases at V and 0 bases at J, with 16 bases between. CDR1 and CDR2 (germline): SEHNR, FQNEAQ (reference sequence). The CDR3 loop reads CASTLGSPSTDTQYF. The DNA for the CDR3 is TGTGCCAGTACCCTAGGGAGCCCTAGCACAGATACGCAGTATTTT. The full variable domain, its missing parts supplied by reference TRBV7-9 and TRBJ2-3, is DTGVSQNPRHKITKRGQNVTFRCDPISEHNRLYWYRQTLGQGPEFLTYFQNEAQLEKSRLLSDRFSAERPKGSFSTLEIQRTEQGDSAMYLCASTLGSPSTDTQYFGPGTRLTVL.

The CDR3 region is CASSSEVGLDITGELFF. The CDR3 bases are TGTGCCAGCAGCTCCGAGGTGGGACTAGACATCACCGGGGAGCTGTTTTTT. V gene TRBV12-1 combines with J gene TRBJ2-2; TRBD2 is the table's D call and was not checked against the DNA. TRBV12-1 constitutes a pseudogene. The CDR3 sequence is 17 residues long.

This clone has more than one count but fewer than ten. The V gene is TRBV6-5, the J gene TRBJ2-2; 9 bases agree with TRBD1. Germline V gene sequence: CDR1 MNHEY, CDR2 SVGAGI. The J segment lost 5 bases and the V segment lost 7 bases, leaving 2 bases of the junction unmatched. CDR3 size: 13 residues. This CDR3 is CASMTGGTGELFF. The DNA for the CDR3 is TGTGCCAGCATGACAGGGGGGACCGGGGAGCTGTTTTTT.

V usage is TRBV30 and J usage is TRBJ2-7; a weak D match, TRBD1 (6 bases). The CDR3 is 13 residues long. In germline, CDR1 is GTSNPN, CDR2 SVGIG (reference sequence). V gave up 3 bases and J gave up 5 bases, with 14 bases separating them. CDR3 nucleotide sequence: TGTGCCTGGAGCGGACAGTTTCTTAACGAGCAGTACTTC. It specifies CAWSGQFLNEQYF.

The rearrangement joins TRBV4-1 to TRBJ2-7; TRBD1 might be the D (6 bases). With 0 bases removed from V and 0 bases from J, the gap between germline ends came to 15 bases. CDR3 length: 17 residues. The germline CDR1 and CDR2 sequences are MGHRA and YSYEKL. CDR3 amino acids: CASSQDSSDSHSYEQYF. The CDR3 DNA is TGCGCCAGCAGCCAAGATTCTTCGGACAGCCACTCCTACGAGCAGTACTTC.

CDR3 in DNA: TGTGCCAGCAGCTTAGATGGGGTCTCACTAGCGGGAACCAATGAGCAGTTCTTC. Amino acids: CASSLDGVSLAGTNEQFF. This chain links TRBV11-3 with TRBJ2-1, with 10 positions matching TRBD2. Germline V CDR1 and CDR2: SGHNT, YENEEA. This CDR3 region has 18 residues. The trim removed 0 bases at V and 6 bases at J, leaving 11 bases unmatched.

The V call is TRBV28, the J call TRBJ1-5; TRBD1 matches 9 bases. Germline CDR1 is MDHEN and CDR2 is SYDVKM. The CDR3 is 18 amino acids. The V gene end was trimmed by 7 bases and the J gene end by 3 bases; junction bases not matched to a gene: 16. The CDR3 DNA is TGTGCCAGCACCCTATATAGGGGGGGACAGGGTTCCAATCAGCCCCAGCATTTT. It codes for CASTLYRGGQGSNQPQHF.

The CDR3 DNA is TGTGCCAGCAGTGATACCACTGACAGGGGGGTCCTTGTCTATGGCTACACCTTC. This encodes CASSDTTDRGVLVYGYTF. This sequence joins TRBV25-1 and TRBJ1-2; TRBD1 aligns across 9 bases. Trimming removed 3 bases from V and 4 bases from J; junction bases left unmatched: 15. The CDR3 sequence is 18 residues long. Germline CDR1 and CDR2: MGHDK and SYGVNS.

By share, this clone counts as medium-sized. Other DNA variants within this sample encode the same CDR3. This chain joins TRBV4-3 and TRBJ2-2; maybe TRBD1 (6 bases). Trimming removed 3 bases from V and 3 bases from J, with 14 bases in between. The CDR3 length is 16 residues. CDR1 LGHNA and CDR2 YSLEER come from the germline V gene. The CDR3 loop reads CASSQDLQGYTGELFF. The CDR3, as DNA: TGCGCCAGCAGCCAGGACCTACAGGGTTACACCGGGGAGCTGTTTTTT.

This chain links TRBV27 with TRBJ2-2, with 8 bases lining up with TRBD1. This CDR3 is built from 16 residues. Germline lookup yields CDR1 MNHEY and CDR2 SMNVEV (reference sequence). Trimming at V came to 5 bases and at J to 5 bases, leaving 10 bases not matched to a gene. As DNA, the CDR3 is TGTGCCAGCAGTAATTTACAGGGGGTGAAAACCGGGGAGCTGTTTTTT. Its protein is CASSNLQGVKTGELFF.

The chain employs TRBV19 and TRBJ2-7, with TRBD1 matching 10 bases. Germline values: CDR1 LNHDA, CDR2 SQIVND (reference sequence). J was trimmed by 2 bases and V by 1 base; bases with no gene match: 2. The CDR3 is 15 residues long. CDR3 protein: CASSIVGTGAYEQYF. The CDR3 nucleotides read TGTGCCAGTAGTATAGTAGGGACAGGGGCCTACGAGCAGTACTTC. The full variable domain, with the rest looked up from reference TRBV19 and TRBJ2-7, is DGGITQSPKYLFRKEGQNVTLSCEQNLNHDAMYWYRQDPGQGLRLIYYSQIVNDFQKGDIAEGYSVSREKKESFPLTVTSAQKNPTAFYLCASSIVGTGAYEQYFGPGTRLTVT.

This chain links TRBV12-3 or TRBV12-4 with TRBJ2-5, with D possibly matching TRBD1 (5 bases). The CDR3 consists of 13 residues. V lost 8 bases, J lost 3 bases, and 13 bases lay in between. The CDR3 spells CASGAPLEETQYF. The CDR3 DNA follows: TGTGCCAGCGGGGCCCCATTAGAAGAGACCCAGTACTTC.

This chain uses TRBV9 with TRBJ2-3; TRBD1 might be the D (6 bases). Germline CDR1 is SGDLS and CDR2 is YYNGEE. The CDR3 is made up of 15 amino acids. The V and J ends lost 1 base and 3 bases respectively, with 12 bases between them. The CDR3 region has the DNA TGTGCCAGCAGCGTAACCGGGACAAGGACAGATACGCAGTATTTT. It encodes CASSVTGTRTDTQYF.